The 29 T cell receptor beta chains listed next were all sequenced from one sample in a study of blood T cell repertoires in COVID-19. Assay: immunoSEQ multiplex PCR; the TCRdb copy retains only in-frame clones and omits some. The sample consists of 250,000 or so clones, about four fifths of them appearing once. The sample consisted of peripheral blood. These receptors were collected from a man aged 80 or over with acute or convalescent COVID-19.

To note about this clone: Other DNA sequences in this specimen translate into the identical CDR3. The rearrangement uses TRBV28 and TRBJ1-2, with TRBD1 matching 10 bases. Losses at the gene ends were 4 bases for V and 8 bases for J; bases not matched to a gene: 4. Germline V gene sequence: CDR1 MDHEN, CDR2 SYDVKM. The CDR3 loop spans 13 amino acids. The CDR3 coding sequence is TGTGCCAGCAGTTCCGGACAGGGGGGAGGCTACACCTTC. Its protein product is CASSSGQGGGYTF.

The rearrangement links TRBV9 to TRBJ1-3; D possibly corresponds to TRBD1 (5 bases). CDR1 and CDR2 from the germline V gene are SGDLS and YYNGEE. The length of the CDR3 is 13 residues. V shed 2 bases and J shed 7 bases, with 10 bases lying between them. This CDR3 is CASSVGLQNTIYF. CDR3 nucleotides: TGTGCCAGCAGCGTGGGACTGCAGAACACCATATATTTT.

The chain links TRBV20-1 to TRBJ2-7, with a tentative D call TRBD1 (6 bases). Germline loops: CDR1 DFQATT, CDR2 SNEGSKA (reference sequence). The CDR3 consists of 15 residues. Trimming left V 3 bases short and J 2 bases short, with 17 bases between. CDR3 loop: CSASGDTGNPYEQYF. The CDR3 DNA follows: TGCAGTGCTAGTGGGGATACAGGGAACCCCTACGAGCAGTACTTC.

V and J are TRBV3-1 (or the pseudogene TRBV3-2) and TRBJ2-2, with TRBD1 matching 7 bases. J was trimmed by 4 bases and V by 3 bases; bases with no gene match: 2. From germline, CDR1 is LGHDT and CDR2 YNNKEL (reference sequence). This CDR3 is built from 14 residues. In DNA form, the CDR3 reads TGTGCCAGCAGCCACGGGACAGCCACCGGGGAGCTGTTTTTT. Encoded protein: CASSHGTATGELFF.

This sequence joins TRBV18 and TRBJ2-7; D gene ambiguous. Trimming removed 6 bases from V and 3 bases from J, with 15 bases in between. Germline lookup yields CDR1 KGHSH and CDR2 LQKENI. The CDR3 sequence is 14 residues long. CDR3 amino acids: CASSHSDGYYEQYF. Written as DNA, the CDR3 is TGTGCCAGCTCGCACTCTGACGGGTACTACGAGCAGTACTTC.

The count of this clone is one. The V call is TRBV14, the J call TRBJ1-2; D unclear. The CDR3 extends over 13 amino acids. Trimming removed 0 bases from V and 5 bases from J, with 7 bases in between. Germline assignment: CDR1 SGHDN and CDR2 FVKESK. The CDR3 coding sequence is TGTGCCAGCAGCCAAGATGGCTTATATGGCTACACCTTC. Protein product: CASSQDGLYGYTF.

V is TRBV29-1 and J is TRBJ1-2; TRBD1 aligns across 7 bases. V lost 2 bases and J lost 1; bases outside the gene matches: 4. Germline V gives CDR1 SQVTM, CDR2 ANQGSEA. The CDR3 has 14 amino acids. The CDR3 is CSVERDSFNYGYTF. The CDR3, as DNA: TGCAGCGTTGAACGGGACAGTTTTAACTATGGCTACACCTTC.

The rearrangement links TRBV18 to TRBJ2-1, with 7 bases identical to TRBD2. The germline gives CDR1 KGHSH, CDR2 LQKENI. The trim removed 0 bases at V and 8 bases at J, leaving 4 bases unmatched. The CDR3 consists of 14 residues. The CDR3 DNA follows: TGTGCCAGCTCACCACCGGGACTACCGGATGAGCAGTTCTTC. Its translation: CASSPPGLPDEQFF.

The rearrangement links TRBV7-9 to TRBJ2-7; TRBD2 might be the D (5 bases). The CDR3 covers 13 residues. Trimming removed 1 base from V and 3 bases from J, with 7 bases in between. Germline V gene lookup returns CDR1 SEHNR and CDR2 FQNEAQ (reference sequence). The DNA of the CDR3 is TGTGCCAGCAGCTTAGACGGGGACTACGAGCAGTACTTC. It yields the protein CASSLDGDYEQYF. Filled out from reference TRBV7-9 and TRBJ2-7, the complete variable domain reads DTGVSQNPRHKITKRGQNVTFRCDPISEHNRLYWYRQTLGQGPEFLTYFQNEAQLEKSRLLSDRFSAERPKGSFSTLEIQRTEQGDSAMYLCASSLDGDYEQYFGPGTRLTVT.

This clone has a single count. CDR3 DNA: TGTGCCAGCAGTCGGACAAACACTGAAGCTTTCTTT. Its translation is CASSRTNTEAFF. J is TRBJ1-1 and V is TRBV2; tentative D call: TRBD1 (5 bases). This CDR3 comprises 12 residues. V was cut by 5 bases and J by 2 bases, with 6 bases left in between. Germline-derived CDR1 and CDR2 are SNHLY and FYNNEI. The whole variable domain, filled in from reference TRBV2 and TRBJ1-1, reads EPEVTQTPSHQVTQMGQEVILRCVPISNHLYFYWYRQILGQKVEFLVSFYNNEISEKSEIFDDQFSVERPDGSNFTLKIRSTKLEDSAMYFCASSRTNTEAFFGQGTRLTVV.

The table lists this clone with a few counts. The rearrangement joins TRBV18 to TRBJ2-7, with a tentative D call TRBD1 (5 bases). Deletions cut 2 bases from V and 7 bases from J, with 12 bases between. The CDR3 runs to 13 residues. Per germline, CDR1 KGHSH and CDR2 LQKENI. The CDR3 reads CASSPRQGSEQYF. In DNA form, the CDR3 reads TGTGCCAGCTCACCAAGGCAGGGTTCGGAGCAGTACTTC.

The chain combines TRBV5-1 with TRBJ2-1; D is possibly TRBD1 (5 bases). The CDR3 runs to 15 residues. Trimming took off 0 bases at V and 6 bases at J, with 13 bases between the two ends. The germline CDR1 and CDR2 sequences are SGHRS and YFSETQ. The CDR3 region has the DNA TGCGCCAGCAGCTTGGGACAGCCGGGTCGCAATGAGCAGTTCTTC. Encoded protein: CASSLGQPGRNEQFF.

Here the CDR3 DNA reads TGTGCCAGCAGCTTAGCCTCAGGGTTAAGCTCCTACGAGCAGTACTTC. Translating it yields CASSLASGLSSYEQYF. The J gene is TRBJ2-7, the V gene TRBV11-2, with D possibly being TRBD1 (5 bases). The germline V gene encodes CDR1 SGHAT and CDR2 FQNNGV. The CDR3 is 16 residues long. V was trimmed by 1 base and J by 0 bases, leaving 13 bases between them.

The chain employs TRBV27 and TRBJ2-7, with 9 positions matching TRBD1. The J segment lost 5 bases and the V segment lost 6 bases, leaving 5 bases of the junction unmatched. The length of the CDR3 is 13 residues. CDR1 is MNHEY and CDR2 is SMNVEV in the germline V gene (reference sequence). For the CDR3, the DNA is TGTGCCAGCAGGATACAGGGGGCCGACGAGCAGTACTTC. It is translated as CASRIQGADEQYF.

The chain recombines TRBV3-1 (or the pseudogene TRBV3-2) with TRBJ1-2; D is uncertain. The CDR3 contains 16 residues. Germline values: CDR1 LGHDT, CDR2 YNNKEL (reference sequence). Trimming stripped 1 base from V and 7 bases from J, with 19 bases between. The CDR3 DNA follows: TGTGCCAGCAGCCAAGGAATCGGGAACAGCGCAGGTGGCTACACCTTC. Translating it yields CASSQGIGNSAGGYTF.

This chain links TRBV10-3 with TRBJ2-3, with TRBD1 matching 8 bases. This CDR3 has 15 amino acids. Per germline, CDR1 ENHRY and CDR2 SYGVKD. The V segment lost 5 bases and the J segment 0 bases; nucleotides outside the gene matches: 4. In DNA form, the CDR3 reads TGTGCCATCAGTAGAGGACAGGGTAGCACAGATACGCAGTATTTT. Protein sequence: CAISRGQGSTDTQYF.

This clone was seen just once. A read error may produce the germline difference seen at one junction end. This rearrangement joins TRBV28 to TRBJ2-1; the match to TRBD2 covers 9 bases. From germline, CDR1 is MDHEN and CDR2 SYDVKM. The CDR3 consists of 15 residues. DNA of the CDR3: TGTGCCAGCAGCCCGCGGGGGGGTCTCTACAATGTGCAGTTCTTC. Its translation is CASSPRGGLYNVQFF.

CDR3 nucleotide sequence: TGTGCCAGCAGCGTTTTCGGGGGAGATCAGCCCCAGCATTTT. Amino acids: CASSVFGGDQPQHF. The chain employs TRBV9 and TRBJ1-5; tentative D call: TRBD1 (5 bases). The germline CDR1 and CDR2 sequences are SGDLS and YYNGEE. V lost 2 bases, J lost 5 bases, and 11 bases lay in between. This CDR3 region has 14 residues.

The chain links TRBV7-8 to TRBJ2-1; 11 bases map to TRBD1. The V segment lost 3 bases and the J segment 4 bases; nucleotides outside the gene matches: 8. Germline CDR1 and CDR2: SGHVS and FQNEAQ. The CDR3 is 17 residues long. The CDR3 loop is CASSLRDRGGGYNEQFF. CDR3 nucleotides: TGTGCCAGCAGCTTGAGGGACAGGGGGGGTGGTTACAATGAGCAGTTCTTC.

CDR3 sequence reads: CASRTEISGANVLTF. The DNA of the CDR3 is TGTGCCAGCAGGACTGAAATTTCTGGGGCCAACGTCCTGACTTTC. The chain has TRBV6-5 and TRBJ2-6; D remains unclear. This CDR3 spans 15 amino acids. Trimming stripped 6 bases from V and 1 base from J, with 10 bases between. Germline V CDR1 and CDR2: MNHEY, SVGAGI.

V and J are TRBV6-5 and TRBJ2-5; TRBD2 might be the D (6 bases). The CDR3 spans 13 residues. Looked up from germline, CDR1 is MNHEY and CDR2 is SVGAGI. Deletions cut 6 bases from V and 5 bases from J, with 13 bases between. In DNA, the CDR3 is TGTGCCAGCAGCGGGGCGGGGTGGGAGACCCAGTACTTC. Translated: CASSGAGWETQYF.

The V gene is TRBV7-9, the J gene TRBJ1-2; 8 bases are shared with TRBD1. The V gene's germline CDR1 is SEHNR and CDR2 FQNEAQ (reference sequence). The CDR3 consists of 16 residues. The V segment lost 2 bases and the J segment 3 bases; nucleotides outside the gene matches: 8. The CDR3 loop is CASSLTRAGGDYGYTF. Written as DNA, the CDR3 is TGTGCCAGCAGCTTAACACGAGCAGGGGGCGACTATGGCTACACCTTC. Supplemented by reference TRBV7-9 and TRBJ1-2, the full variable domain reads DTGVSQNPRHKITKRGQNVTFRCDPISEHNRLYWYRQTLGQGPEFLTYFQNEAQLEKSRLLSDRFSAERPKGSFSTLEIQRTEQGDSAMYLCASSLTRAGGDYGYTFGSGTRLTVV.

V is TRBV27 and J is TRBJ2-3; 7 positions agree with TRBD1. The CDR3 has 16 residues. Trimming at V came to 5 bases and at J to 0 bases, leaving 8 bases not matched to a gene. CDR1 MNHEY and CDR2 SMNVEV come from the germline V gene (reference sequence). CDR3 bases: TGTGCCAGCAGTCTCAGGACAGGCCTAAGCACAGATACGCAGTATTTT. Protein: CASSLRTGLSTDTQYF.

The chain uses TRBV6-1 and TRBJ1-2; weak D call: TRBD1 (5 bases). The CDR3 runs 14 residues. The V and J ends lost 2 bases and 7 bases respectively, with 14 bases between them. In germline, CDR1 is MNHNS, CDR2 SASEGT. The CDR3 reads CASSESKGLGGYTF. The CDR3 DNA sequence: TGTGCCAGCAGTGAATCGAAGGGGTTGGGTGGCTACACCTTC.

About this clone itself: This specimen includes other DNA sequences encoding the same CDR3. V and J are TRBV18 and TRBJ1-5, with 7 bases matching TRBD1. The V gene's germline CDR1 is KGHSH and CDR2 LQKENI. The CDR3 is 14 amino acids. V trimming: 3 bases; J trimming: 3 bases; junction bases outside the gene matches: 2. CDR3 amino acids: CASSPTGDNQPQHF. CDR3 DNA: TGTGCCAGCTCACCTACAGGGGACAATCAGCCCCAGCATTTT.

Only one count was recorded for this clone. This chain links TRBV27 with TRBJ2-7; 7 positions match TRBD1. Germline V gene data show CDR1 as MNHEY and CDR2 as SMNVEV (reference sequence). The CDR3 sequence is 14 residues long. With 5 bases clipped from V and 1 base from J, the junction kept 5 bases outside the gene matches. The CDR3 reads CASSGGQSSYEQYF. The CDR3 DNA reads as TGTGCCAGCAGTGGGGGACAGTCTTCCTACGAGCAGTACTTC.

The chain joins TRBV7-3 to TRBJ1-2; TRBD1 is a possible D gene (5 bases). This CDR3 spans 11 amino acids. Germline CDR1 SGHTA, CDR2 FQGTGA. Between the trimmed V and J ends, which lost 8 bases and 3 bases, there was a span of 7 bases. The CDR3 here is CASVGDYGYTF. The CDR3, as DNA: TGTGCCAGCGTAGGGGACTATGGCTACACCTTC. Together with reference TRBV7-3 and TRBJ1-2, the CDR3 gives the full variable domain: GAGVSQTPSNKVTEKGKYVELRCDPISGHTALYWYRQSLGQGPEFLIYFQGTGAADDSGLPNDRFFAVRPEGSVSTLKIQRTERGDSAVYLCASVGDYGYTFGSGTRLTVV.

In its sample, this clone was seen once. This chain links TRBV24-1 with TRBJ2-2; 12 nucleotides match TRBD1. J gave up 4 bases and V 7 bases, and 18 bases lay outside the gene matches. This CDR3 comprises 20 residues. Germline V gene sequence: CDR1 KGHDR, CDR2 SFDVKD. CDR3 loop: CATSQRVGGQGARSTGELFF. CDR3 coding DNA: TGTGCCACCAGCCAAAGGGTGGGGGGACAGGGGGCGCGAAGCACCGGGGAGCTGTTTTTT.

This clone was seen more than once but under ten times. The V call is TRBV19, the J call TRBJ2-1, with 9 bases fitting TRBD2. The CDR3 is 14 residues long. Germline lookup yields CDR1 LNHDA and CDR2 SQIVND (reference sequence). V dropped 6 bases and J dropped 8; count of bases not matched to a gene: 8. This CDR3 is CASSTLAGSDEQFF. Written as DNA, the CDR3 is TGTGCCAGTAGCACCCTAGCGGGATCAGATGAGCAGTTCTTC.